Listed below are T cell receptor beta chains from one sample, sequenced in a study of CD8 T cells in ankylosing spondylitis. Each CDR3 protein is one row after TCRdb ran MiXCR on the 5' RACE reads. The sample lists a few hundred thousand distinct CDR3 sequences, more than 15% seen once, with around 0.92% in the top ten. The sequenced material came from blood, either unsorted or a sorted T cell fraction (not recorded which). These receptors were taken from a male donor with ankylosing spondylitis. Each CDR3 is given with its conserved first and last residue. Each record gives: CDR3 length, V gene, D gene, clone size, J gene, CDR3 protein, CDR3 DNA. The D gene is left open where the match is weak. The size entry is marked missing in some rows and otherwise reads once, few, many or a size class.

cdr3_length: 12
v_call: TRBV7-9
d_call: .
clone_size: few
j_call: TRBJ1-1
cdr3_aa: CASSLWGTEAFF
cdr3_nt: TGTGCCAGCAGCCTCTGGGGGACTGAAGCTTTCTTT

cdr3_length: 18
v_call: TRBV5-1
d_call: TRBD2
clone_size: .
j_call: TRBJ2-1
cdr3_aa: CASSLPGTSGASYNEQFF
cdr3_nt: TGCGCCAGCAGCTTGCCTGGGACTAGCGGGGCTTCCTACAATGAGCAGTTCTTC

cdr3_length: 19
v_call: TRBV12-3/TRBV12-4
d_call: TRBD2
clone_size: .
j_call: TRBJ2-2
cdr3_aa: CARSPAQGGGRARTGELFF
cdr3_nt: TGTGCCCGCAGTCCGGCACAGGGTGGCGGGAGGGCCAGGACCGGGGAGCTGTTTTTT

cdr3_length: 14
v_call: TRBV10-2
d_call: TRBD1
clone_size: few
j_call: TRBJ1-5
cdr3_aa: CASMDRVANQPQHF
cdr3_nt: TGCGCCAGCATGGACAGGGTGGCCAATCAGCCCCAGCATTTT

cdr3_length: 17
v_call: TRBV4-2
d_call: TRBD2
clone_size: few
j_call: TRBJ2-1
cdr3_aa: CASSQYKASGTSGEQFF
cdr3_nt: TGTGCCAGCAGCCAATATAAGGCTAGCGGGACCTCGGGTGAGCAGTTCTTC

cdr3_length: 15
v_call: TRBV20-1
d_call: .
clone_size: .
j_call: TRBJ2-1
cdr3_aa: CSASFHPSSYNEQFF
cdr3_nt: TGCAGTGCTAGCTTCCACCCTAGCTCCTACAATGAGCAGTTCTTC

cdr3_length: 17
v_call: TRBV7-3
d_call: .
clone_size: few
j_call: TRBJ2-2
cdr3_aa: CASSLKGQGGNTGELFF
cdr3_nt: TGTGCCAGCAGCTTAAAGGGCCAGGGTGGTAACACCGGGGAGCTGTTTTTT

cdr3_length: 15
v_call: TRBV20-1
d_call: TRBD2
clone_size: medium-sized
j_call: TRBJ2-5
cdr3_aa: CSARDLRLAEETQYF
cdr3_nt: TGCAGTGCTAGAGATCTCAGACTAGCGGAAGAGACCCAGTACTTC

cdr3_length: 11
v_call: TRBV29-1
d_call: .
clone_size: few
j_call: TRBJ1-2
cdr3_aa: CSVGDGPGYTF
cdr3_nt: TGCAGCGTTGGGGACGGTCCTGGCTACACCTTC

cdr3_length: 15
v_call: TRBV20-1
d_call: .
clone_size: .
j_call: TRBJ1-2
cdr3_aa: CSALTPGQSDYGYTF
cdr3_nt: TGCAGTGCCCTCACGCCCGGACAATCCGACTATGGCTACACCTTC

cdr3_length: 12
v_call: TRBV10-2
d_call: TRBD2
clone_size: .
j_call: TRBJ2-7
cdr3_aa: CASTRGGDEQYF
cdr3_nt: TGCGCCAGCACGCGGGGGGGCGACGAGCAGTACTTC